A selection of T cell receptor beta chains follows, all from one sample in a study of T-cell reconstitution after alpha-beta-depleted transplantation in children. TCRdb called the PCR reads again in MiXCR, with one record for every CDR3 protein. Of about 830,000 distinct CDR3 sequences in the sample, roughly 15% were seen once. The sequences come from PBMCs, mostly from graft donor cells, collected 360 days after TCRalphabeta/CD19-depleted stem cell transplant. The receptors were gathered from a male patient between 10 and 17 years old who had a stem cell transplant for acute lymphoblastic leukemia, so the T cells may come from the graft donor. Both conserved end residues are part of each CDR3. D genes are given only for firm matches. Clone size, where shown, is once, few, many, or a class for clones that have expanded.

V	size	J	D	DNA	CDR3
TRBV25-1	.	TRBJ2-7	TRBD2	TGTGCCAGTACATCCGCGGGGGGCGCGGAGCAGTACTTC	CASTSAGGAEQYF
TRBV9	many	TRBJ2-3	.	TGTGCCAGCAGCGCTCAAGGACTGGGACCCCTTACGCAGTATTTT	CASSAQGLGPLTQYF
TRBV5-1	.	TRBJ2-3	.	TGCGCCAGCCTTTCAAGAGGAAACCCCAGGGATACGCAGTATTTT	CASLSRGNPRDTQYF
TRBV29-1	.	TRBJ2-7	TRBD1	TGCAGCGCGACAGGGAAGGGCTACGAGCAGTACTTC	CSATGKGYEQYF
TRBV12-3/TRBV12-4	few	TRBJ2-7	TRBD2	TGTGCCAGCAGTCCCCGGACTAGCGGGGAGTCCTACGAGCAGTACTTC	CASSPRTSGESYEQYF
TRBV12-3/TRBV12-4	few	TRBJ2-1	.	TGTGCCAGCAGTCCCCGTGAACCCGGGACTGGGCAGTTCTTC	CASSPREPGTGQFF
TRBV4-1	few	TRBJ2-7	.	TGCGCCAGCAGCCTCACGGGGTTTACCGAGGGCGAGCAGTACTTC	CASSLTGFTEGEQYF
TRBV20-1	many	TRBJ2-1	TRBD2	TGCAGTGCTAGTACGCTAGCGGGAGGGAATGAGCAGTTCTTC	CSASTLAGGNEQFF
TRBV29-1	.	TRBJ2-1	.	TGCAGCGTGGCCTCAGGGCGGGGAGGTGAGCAGTTCTTC	CSVASGRGGEQFF
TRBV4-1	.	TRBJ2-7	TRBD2	TGCGCCAGCAGCCAAGGACAGCGGGGGGCCTACGAGCAGTACTTC	CASSQGQRGAYEQYF
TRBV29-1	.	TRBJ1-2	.	TGCAGCGTCGAACCCTTGGGGTGGGGGGGCGATGGCTACACCTTC	CSVEPLGWGGDGYTF